The source of this T cell receptor (beta chain) is a study of cytomegalovirus exposure and HLA in healthy donors. General study findings and limits: Further analysis was carried out later, and it showed several of the most significant clusters appearing linked to common viral pathogens.

About this clone itself: Its target is unknown.

PCR employed 60 Vbeta and 13 Jbeta primers. The data were produced by immunoSEQ multiplex PCR, yet TCRdb's version contains in-frame clones alone and is incomplete. The table has 200,000 to 250,000 clones, 80% to 85% seen once. This CDR3 contains 18 residues. The ends were cut back, 0 bases at V and 0 bases at J, with 15 bases in the middle. CDR1 is LNHNV, CDR2 YYDKDF, per germline (reference sequence). Material for sequencing was PBMCs. The chain couples TRBV15 to TRBJ1-3; D remains ambiguous. The sequence was collected from a boy aged 2-15 years in good health and CMV-seronegative. The CDR3 sequence: CATSRDSGSRSSGNTIYF. The DNA of the CDR3 is TGTGCCACCAGCAGAGATAGCGGCAGCAGGAGCTCTGGAAACACCATATATTTT.